This T cell receptor (beta chain) was sequenced in a study of blood T cell repertoires in COVID-19. Study context: From T cells, B-cell-depleted T cells, or PBMCs came the material, which was cDNA or gDNA.

Here immunoSEQ multiplex PCR was the method, and the copy in TCRdb shows in-frame clones only, minus some. The repertoire consists of 360,000 or so clones, with 75% to 90% occurring once and the leading ten covering 5.1%. Each participant's cohort was designated according to participant-reported clinical history. The CDR3 is 15 amino acids. Germline CDR1 is MNHNS and CDR2 is SASEGT. Trimming took 6 bases from V and 8 from J; bases not matched to a gene: 10. Specimen: PBMCs or T cells enriched from blood (not recorded which). The receptor was derived from a woman aged 45 to 65 who had recovered from COVID-19. The rearrangement joins TRBV6-1 to TRBJ1-6; TRBD1 aligns across 7 bases. This CDR3 is CASSTGTASDSPLHF. CDR3 coding DNA: TGTGCCAGCAGCACTGGGACAGCATCAGATTCACCCCTCCACTTT.